These 8 T cell receptor beta chains share one sample of origin, sequenced in a study of neurological immune-mediated disorders. TCRdb reprocessed the 5' RACE reads with MiXCR, giving one entry per CDR3 protein. The top ten clones hold approximately 9.1% of a sample with 40,000 or so distinct CDR3 sequences, 4.8% of them seen once. Material: CD4+ T cells from blood. The receptors were gathered from a man aged 18-30 years in good health.

This clonotype was detected many times. The V gene is TRBV5-1, the J gene TRBJ2-1, with D possibly being TRBD1 (5 bases). Germline V gene lookup returns CDR1 SGHRS and CDR2 YFSETQ. The V and J ends lost 0 bases and 9 bases respectively, with 10 bases between them. The length of the CDR3 is 13 residues. CDR3 loop: CASSLDRWGEQFF. CDR3 DNA: TGCGCCAGCAGCTTGGACAGGTGGGGTGAGCAGTTCTTC. Complete variable domain (other parts from reference TRBV5-1 and TRBJ2-1): KAGVTQTPRYLIKTRGQQVTLSCSPISGHRSVSWYQQTPGQGLQFLFEYFSETQRNKGNFPGRFSGRQFSNSRSEMNVSTLELGDSALYLCASSLDRWGEQFFGPGTRLTVL.

Ten or more counts support this clonotype. The V gene is TRBV7-9, the J gene TRBJ2-6, with TRBD1 identical over 9 bases. This CDR3 region has 17 residues. Unmatched junction bases numbered 9, after V lost 5 bases and J lost 4 bases. Germline V gene lookup returns CDR1 SEHNR and CDR2 FQNEAQ (reference sequence). The CDR3 is CASSPPGTGTGANVLTF. CDR3 sequence (DNA): TGTGCCAGCAGCCCGCCCGGGACAGGGACCGGGGCCAACGTCCTGACTTTC.

The J gene is TRBJ1-1, the V gene TRBV5-1; D is uncertain. Per germline, CDR1 SGHRS and CDR2 YFSETQ. The CDR3 consists of 15 residues. Between the trimmed V and J ends, which lost 5 bases and 5 bases, there was a span of 19 bases. The DNA for the CDR3 is TGCGCCAGCAGGCCCCAGCCGTGTGGGGATACTGAAGCTTTCTTT. As protein: CASRPQPCGDTEAFF.

There are many counts of this clonotype. The chain joins TRBV29-1 to TRBJ1-2; tentatively, D is TRBD1 (5 bases). CDR1 is SQVTM and CDR2 is ANQGSEA in the germline V gene. V dropped 6 bases and J dropped 5 bases, with 16 bases sitting between them. The CDR3 is made up of 13 amino acids. In nucleotides, the CDR3 is TGCAGCGTGGCCGTGGGACGGGAGTATGGCTACACCTTC. It encodes CSVAVGREYGYTF.

This clonotype was observed many times. The chain employs TRBV6-5 and TRBJ2-2, with no clear D. CDR3 length: 12 amino acids. The V gene lost 6 bases and the J gene lost 5 bases, with 7 bases spanning the gap. Per the germline V gene, CDR1 is MNHEY and CDR2 is SVGAGI. CDR3 region: CASRLGTGELFF. CDR3 bases: TGTGCCAGCAGGCTGGGGACCGGGGAGCTGTTTTTT.

This clonotype is medium-sized. The chain links TRBV6-2 or TRBV6-3 to TRBJ1-6; no firm D call. This CDR3 is 14 amino acids long. CDR1 MNHEY and CDR2 SVGEGT come from the germline V gene. Trimming left V 2 bases short and J 3 bases short, with 5 bases between. In DNA, the CDR3 is TGTGCCAGCAGTTACAATTACTATAATTCACCCCTCCACTTT. Translating gives CASSYNYYNSPLHF.

This clonotype was picked up many times. V is TRBV7-6 and J is TRBJ2-7, with 11 bases that match TRBD1. V was pared by 5 bases and J by 3 bases, with 18 bases of the junction left unmatched. Germline loops: CDR1 SGHVS, CDR2 FNYEAQ. The CDR3 totals 19 residues. CDR3 in amino acids: CASSPRGQGANKIGYEQYF. The CDR3 region has the DNA TGTGCCAGCAGCCCTAGAGGACAGGGGGCTAATAAGATCGGCTACGAGCAGTACTTC.

This clonotype was seen many times. This chain links TRBV5-1 with TRBJ2-6; D is unresolved. Germline loops: CDR1 SGHRS, CDR2 YFSETQ. This CDR3 contains 13 residues. With 2 bases removed from V and 3 bases from J, the gap between germline ends came to 3 bases. CDR3 nucleotide sequence: TGCGCCAGCAGCTTTGGTGGGGCCAACGTCCTGACTTTC. It encodes CASSFGGANVLTF.